This T cell receptor (beta chain) was sequenced during a study of T cell repertoires in cytomegalovirus infection. At the level of the study: Based on public TCR beta signatures, there were indications of CMV infection and of a matching HLA type.

V was pared by 6 bases and J by 3 bases, with 9 bases of the junction left unmatched. CDR3 size: 16 residues. Per germline, CDR1 MNHEY and CDR2 SVGAGI. At least ten counts were recorded for this clonotype. Its antigen is as yet unknown. Study-wide points: Across the ex vivo response, the dominant clonotypes were HLA-C-restricted CMV-specific TCR beta clonotypes.

From the reads, TCRdb called clonotypes with MiXCR, one entry per CDR3 protein. The table has 150,000 to 200,000 distinct CDR3 sequences, nearly 9.5% seen once. The chain is built from TRBV6-5 and TRBJ2-2; 8 nucleotides align to TRBD2. The sample taken for sequencing was PBMCs. This TCR derives from a human donor in good health (CMV status not recorded). Some clones in this sample may be carry-over from other donors' samples. The CDR3: CASSLWTGGDTGELFF. CDR3 DNA: TGTGCCAGCAGCCTTTGGACGGGGGGGGACACCGGGGAGCTGTTTTTT.